This TCR beta chain was profiled in a study of cytomegalovirus exposure and HLA in healthy donors (dated by TCRdb to the late 2010s). A note on the overall study: An earlier analysis of about 530 of the donors reported approximately 260 Gb of sequence data and 90 million to 120 million unique TCR beta sequences obtained from some 170 million T cells. An early release covering 500 to 750 HLA-typed donors comprised 250 to 350 gigabases of sequencing data and roughly 85 million unique TCR sequences. Using immunosequencing, the study profiled T cell repertoires from 666 subjects and related those repertoires to cytomegalovirus serostatus. In an earlier analysis of a few hundred of the donors, high-throughput TCR beta sequencing was used to judge whether each TCR beta V gene segment behaved as functional or pseudogenic. The later analysis used no new phenotypic data to find candidate immune exposures, relying instead on TCR beta sequences and their occurrence across donors. Roughly 5 DR-DQ haplotypes were treated as single units for association and clustering because of strong linkage in the cohort. The number of donors typed differed by locus, with about 629-640 for A, B, C, DRB1 and DQB1, 522 for DQA1, 600 to 610 for DPA1, and around 450 for DPB1. The study aimed to test whether signatures of past pathogen exposure could be identified by cataloging public T cell receptors. HLA typing covered class I and class II loci at four-digit resolution. To predict cytomegalovirus infection status, the study combined high-throughput TCR immunosequencing, statistical association of individual TCRs with disease status, and machine learning. A later analysis re-analyzed previously published TCR beta repertoires from about 600 donors and added high-resolution HLA genotyping to study TCR occurrence patterns. In addition to the first cohort of roughly 700 subjects, a separate validation cohort of 130 or so different subjects was used. Across around 400 genotyped donors of the cohort, an average of about 240,000 unique TCR beta nucleotide sequences per donor were sequenced, and roughly 17% of those sequences were non-productive. Every repertoire in the discovery cohort had been generated on one and the same sequencing platform. Alongside the repertoire data, information on donor age, sex, ethnicity and CMV serostatus was compiled. Among the roughly 430 genotyped donors, approximately 77% belonged to the genetic ancestry cluster associated with self-reported Caucasian donors. In a later genetic analysis, genome-wide SNP genotypes for about 65% of the 666 donors were used, and that subset was treated as a discovery cohort.

Library construction relied on the immunoSEQ multiplex PCR assay. For the multiplex PCR, a mixture combining 60 forward primers for TCR Vbeta segments and 13 reverse primers for TCR Jbeta segments was used. Amplification of the CDR3 region of rearranged TCR beta genes was performed with a multiplex PCR assay on genomic DNA. Amplified TCR beta libraries were sequenced as 87-base-pair reads on the Illumina HiSeq System. The authors' analysis ran thus. A later analysis counted approximately 84 million unique TCR beta chains across the 650 to 700 repertoires, and around 9.9 million of these chains were shared by at least two donors. Raw reads were error-corrected and collapsed into unique sequences with a nearest-neighbor algorithm that merged closely related sequences to remove PCR and sequencing errors. To assign V, D and J gene segments, CDR3 sequences were aligned to IMGT reference sequences. For a sequence to be retained, at least a six-nucleotide match to both a V gene segment and a J gene segment was required. A rearrangement counted as productive if the CDR3 had no stop codons and remained in frame with V and J, and every other rearrangement counted as non-productive. CDR3 was defined by IMGT convention, running from the second conserved V-encoded cysteine to the conserved J-encoded phenylalanine. In an earlier analysis of 500 to 650 of the donors, sequences lacking an unambiguous match to a single V gene segment were excluded. In an earlier analysis of several hundred of the donors, a V segment was called functional when productive rearrangements were above 56.7%, and segregating when the standard deviation between donors exceeded 5%. A statistical classification framework was built to diagnose cytomegalovirus status from the catalog of TCR beta chain sequences. In a later analysis, V and J genes were assigned by comparing TCR nucleotide sequences against IMGT/GENE-DB human TR gene sequences. The TCRdist pipeline was used in a later analysis to assign CDR3 sequences and most-parsimonious VDJ recombination scenarios. In a later analysis, each TCR beta chain was defined by its CDR3 amino acid sequence together with its V-gene family, and reads lacking a unique V-gene family were excluded. In a later analysis, approximately 590 highly shared, low-generation-probability nucleotide sequences were removed to address suspected cross-contamination and a sequencing artifact. In a later analysis, a clonal expansion index for each public chain was calculated from normalized within-repertoire ranks of inferred template counts. Generation probabilities in a later analysis came from a VDJ recombination model fitted to out-of-frame rearrangements, and those results were checked against IGoR. A later analysis scored TCR-TCR, TCR-HLA and TCR-CMV co-occurrence with hypergeometric tests, applying a repertoire-size bias correction to TCR pairs. False discovery rates were estimated in a later analysis by permuting HLA or CMV assignments 20 times. In a later analysis, co-occurring TCRs were grouped with DBSCAN, and TCRdist sequence similarity was added when clustering was performed within HLA-allele-positive subsets. Co-occurrence clustering excluded repertoires with fewer than 30,000 or more than 120,000 public chains, plus five with anomalous nucleotide sharing. The clones in this table, taken by TCRdb from immuneACCESS, are in-frame only. Not every clone is retained; where verified, under half of the shortfall comes from an unresolved V gene, and the cause of the rest is unknown. V and J calls and clone size come straight from that table; D and trimming were deduced from the DNA. The sample has 120,000 or so clones on record, over 65% of them singletons. The ten largest clones add up to 13% of the sample.

The germline V gene gives CDR1 as MNHEY and CDR2 as SVGAGI. V is clipped by 2 bases and J by 2 bases, and the sequence between their germline boundaries is 10 bases long. The CDR3 contains 16 residues, cysteine and phenylalanine counted. Kept here is only the CDR3 DNA, which spans 48 bases and is read in frame from base 1. What the authors observed across the whole study: A later genetic analysis associated a missense DCLRE1C variant with V-gene and J-gene trimming of TCR beta chains, and an independent cohort replicated the association. Because HLA typing was unavailable for some donors at each locus, only the typed subset was used in association tests. A further reported finding was that TCR beta sequences accurately predicted the HLA-A and HLA-B alleles for most subjects in the first cohort. A later analysis associated about 16,000 TCR beta sequences with specific HLA alleles at a false discovery rate of 0.05. In a later analysis, HLA-associated TCR beta chains showed more clonal expansion and lower generation probabilities than non-associated chains that were equally common. Correlated functional status among segregating V segments might reflect linkage disequilibrium, but an unknown experimental factor could not be ruled out. In a later analysis, TCR association rates were found to vary across HLA loci, with the most associated TCRs seen for DRB1 alleles and the fewest for HLA-C alleles. Most CMV-associated TCR beta chains appeared to be HLA-restricted in a later analysis, and the HLA associations seemed to be driven largely by CMV exposure. Roughly uniform sequencing depth across donors was assumed in presence/absence analyses, although this assumption may not hold. Some IMGT-functional V segments, including TRBV6-2 and TRBV6-3, could not be distinguished by the 87-base-pair reads and were therefore excluded. A group of highly shared sequence variants was considered likely to be a technical artifact of the sequencing pipeline. Assigning TCR associations to individual alleles was difficult when HLA alleles, especially DR and DQ, strongly co-occurred. According to a later analysis, parvovirus B19, influenza, CMV and Epstein-Barr virus appeared linked to several top co-occurrence clusters. The study gave a list of 150 to 200 TCR beta chains associated with cytomegalovirus. While some public TCRs were present in many individuals, most TCR sequences turned up only very rarely across donors. Only TCR beta chains were sequenced in this cohort, and the absence of alpha or paired-chain data limited detectable features. Immune exposure information for the cohort was limited to CMV serostatus. The authors suggested that the approach could potentially be extended to other disease states and immunological phenotypes. Cytomegalovirus status was reported to be diagnosed by the classifier with high specificity and sensitivity in both the original and validation cohorts. A later genetic analysis reported fewer N-insertions in productive TCRs among donors in an Asian-associated ancestry cluster than the roughly 620-donor mean. In vitro tests confirmed that a few of the cytomegalovirus-associated TCR beta chains recognize cytomegalovirus antigens. Because counts were too low, about 17 rarely observed V segments, including chromosome 9 orphons, were excluded from the earlier analysis of fewer than 650 of the donors. In an earlier analysis of more than 450 of the donors, most TCR beta V segments were observed in productive rearrangements about 87% or about 30% of the time, broadly matching IMGT annotations.

On this clone: Its target antigen remains unknown. The input lacks base qualities; no much larger clone sits a single base away.

In total, more than 500 healthy bone marrow donors made up the cohort. Cohort members were all nominally healthy when sampled, although unrecorded immune exposures were likely present. The donor was CMV seropositive and belonged to the group of 250 to 300 seropositive cohort members. A peripheral blood sample was provided by each donor, and peripheral blood mononuclear cells were used for TCR beta sequencing. The Qiagen DNeasy Blood Extraction Kit was used to extract genomic DNA from the blood cell samples. The sequenced sample was PBMCs. The TCR was taken from a man between 25 and 39 years old in good health and CMV-seropositive. The chain is assembled from TRBV6-5 and TRBJ1-6; no D gene call is confident. The CDR3 region: CASSYSAETYNSPLHF. The nucleotide sequence is TGTGCCAGCAGTTACAGCGCAGAGACCTATAATTCACCCCTCCACTTT.